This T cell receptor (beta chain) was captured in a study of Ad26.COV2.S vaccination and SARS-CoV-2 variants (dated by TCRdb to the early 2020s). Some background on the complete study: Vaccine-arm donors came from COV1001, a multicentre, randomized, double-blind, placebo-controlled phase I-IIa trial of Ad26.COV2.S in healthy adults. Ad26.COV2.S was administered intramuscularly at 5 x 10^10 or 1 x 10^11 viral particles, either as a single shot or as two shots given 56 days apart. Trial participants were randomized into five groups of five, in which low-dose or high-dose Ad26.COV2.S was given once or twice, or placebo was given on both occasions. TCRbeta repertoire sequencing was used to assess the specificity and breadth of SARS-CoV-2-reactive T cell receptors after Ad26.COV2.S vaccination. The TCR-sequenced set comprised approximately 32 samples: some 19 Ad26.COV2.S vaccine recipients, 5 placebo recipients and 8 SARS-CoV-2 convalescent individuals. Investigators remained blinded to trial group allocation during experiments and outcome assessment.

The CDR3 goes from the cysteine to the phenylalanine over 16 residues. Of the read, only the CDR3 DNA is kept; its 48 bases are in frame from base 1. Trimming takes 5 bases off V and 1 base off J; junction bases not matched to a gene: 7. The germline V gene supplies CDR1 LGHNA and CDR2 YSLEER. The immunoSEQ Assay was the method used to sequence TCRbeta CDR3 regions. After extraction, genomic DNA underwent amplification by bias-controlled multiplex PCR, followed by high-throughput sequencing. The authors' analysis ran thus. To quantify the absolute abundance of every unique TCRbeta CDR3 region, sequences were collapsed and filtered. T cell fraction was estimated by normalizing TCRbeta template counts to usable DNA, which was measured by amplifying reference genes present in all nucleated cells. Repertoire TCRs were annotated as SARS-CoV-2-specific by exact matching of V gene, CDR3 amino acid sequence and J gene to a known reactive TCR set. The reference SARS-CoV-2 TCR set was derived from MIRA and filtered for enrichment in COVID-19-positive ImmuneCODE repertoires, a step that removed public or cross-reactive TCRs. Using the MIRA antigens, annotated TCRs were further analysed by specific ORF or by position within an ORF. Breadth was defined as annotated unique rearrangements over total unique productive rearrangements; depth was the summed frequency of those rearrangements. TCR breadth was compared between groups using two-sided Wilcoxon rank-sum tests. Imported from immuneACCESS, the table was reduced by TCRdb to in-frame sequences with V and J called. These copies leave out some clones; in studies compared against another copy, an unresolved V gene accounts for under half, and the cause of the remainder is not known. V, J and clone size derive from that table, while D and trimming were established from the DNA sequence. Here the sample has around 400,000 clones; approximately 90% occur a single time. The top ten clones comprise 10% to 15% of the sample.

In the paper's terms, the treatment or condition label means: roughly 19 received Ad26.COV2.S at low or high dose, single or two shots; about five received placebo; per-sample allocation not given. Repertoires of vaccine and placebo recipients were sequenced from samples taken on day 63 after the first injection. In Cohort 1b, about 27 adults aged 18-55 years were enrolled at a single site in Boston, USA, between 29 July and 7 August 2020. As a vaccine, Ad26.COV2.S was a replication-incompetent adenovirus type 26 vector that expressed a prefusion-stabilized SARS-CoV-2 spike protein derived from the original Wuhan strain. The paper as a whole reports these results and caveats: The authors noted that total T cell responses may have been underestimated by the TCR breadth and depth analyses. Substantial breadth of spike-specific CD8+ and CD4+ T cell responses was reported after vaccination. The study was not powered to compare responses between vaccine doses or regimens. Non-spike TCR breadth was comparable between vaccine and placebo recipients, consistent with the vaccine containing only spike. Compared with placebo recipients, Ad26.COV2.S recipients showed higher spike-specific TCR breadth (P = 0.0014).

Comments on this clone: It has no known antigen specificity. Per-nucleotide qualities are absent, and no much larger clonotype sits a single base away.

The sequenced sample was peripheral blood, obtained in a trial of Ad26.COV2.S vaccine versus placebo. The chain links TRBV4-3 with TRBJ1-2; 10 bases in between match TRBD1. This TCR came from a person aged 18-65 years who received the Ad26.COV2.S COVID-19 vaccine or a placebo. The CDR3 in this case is CASSFSGTGDNYGYTF. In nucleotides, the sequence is TGCGCCAGCAGCTTCTCCGGGACAGGGGATAACTATGGCTACACCTTC.